This TCR beta chain was found in a study of blood T cells in healthy people across ages. Study-wide results and limits: No one knew whether donors had CMV, which possibly confounded expanded clonotype changes.

Comment on this clonotype: Its antigen is not identified.

Next came a second PCR, run for about 6 to 11 cycles, which used a sample-barcoded 5' primer along with a J-beta primer mix. TCRdb ran MiXCR on the 5' RACE reads and lists one entry per CDR3 protein. The sample holds roughly 680,000 distinct CDR3 sequences, 49% seen once. CDR1 and CDR2 from the germline V gene are SNHLY and FYNNEI. The CDR3 contains 15 residues. V gave up 4 bases and J gave up 6 bases; unmatched junction bases: 8. The receptor comes from a woman aged 60-70 years in good health. The sequencing sample was made of blood. The chain is built from TRBV2 and TRBJ2-1, with 8 bases lining up with TRBD2. The CDR3 loop is CASSAQAAGVNEQFF. The CDR3, as DNA: TGTGCCAGCAGTGCCCAGGCAGCGGGGGTCAATGAGCAGTTCTTC.